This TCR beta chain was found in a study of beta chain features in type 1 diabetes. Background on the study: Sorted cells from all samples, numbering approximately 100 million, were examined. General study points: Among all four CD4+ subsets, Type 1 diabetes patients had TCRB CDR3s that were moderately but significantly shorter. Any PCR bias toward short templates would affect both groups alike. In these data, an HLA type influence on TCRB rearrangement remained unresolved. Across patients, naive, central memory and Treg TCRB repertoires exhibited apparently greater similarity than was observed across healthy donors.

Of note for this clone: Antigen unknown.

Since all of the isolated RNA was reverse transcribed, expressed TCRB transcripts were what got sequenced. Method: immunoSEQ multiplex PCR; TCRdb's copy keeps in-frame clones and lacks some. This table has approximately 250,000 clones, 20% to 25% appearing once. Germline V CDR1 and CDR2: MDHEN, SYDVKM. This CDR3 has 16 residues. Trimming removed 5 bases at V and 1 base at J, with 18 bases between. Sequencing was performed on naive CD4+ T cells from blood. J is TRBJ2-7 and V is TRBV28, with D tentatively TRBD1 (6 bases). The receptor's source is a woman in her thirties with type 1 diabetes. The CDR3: CASSHRVWVASYEQYF. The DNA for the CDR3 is TGTGCCAGCAGTCACAGGGTTTGGGTAGCGTCCTACGAGCAGTACTTC. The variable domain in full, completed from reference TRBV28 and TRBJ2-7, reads DVKVTQSSRYLVKRTGEKVFLECVQDMDHENMFWYRQDPGLGLRLIYFSYDVKMKEKGDIPEGYSVSREKKERFSLILESASTNQTSMYLCASSHRVWVASYEQYFGPGTRLTVT.